A selection of T cell receptor beta chains follows, all from one sample in a study of blood T cell repertoires in COVID-19. Sequencing was performed with immunoSEQ multiplex PCR; in TCRdb, only in-frame clones are kept and a portion is missing. The data hold 100,000 to 120,000 clones, with 84% observed a single time. Sequencing input: peripheral blood. These receptors originate from a woman between 40 and 55 years old with acute or convalescent COVID-19. The CDR3 runs from the conserved cysteine through the conserved F or W. D genes are given only for firm matches. Expanded clones get a size class; other rows say once, few or many, or leave the size out.

cdr3_aa: CASSGTGYGEQYF; cdr3_nt: TGTGCCAGCAGTGGGACAGGGTATGGGGAGCAGTACTTC; j_call: TRBJ2-7; v_call: TRBV12-3/TRBV12-4; d_call: TRBD1; clone_size: .
cdr3_aa: CASSEHWRGRNTIYF; cdr3_nt: TGTGCCAGCAGTGAACACTGGAGAGGGAGAAACACCATATATTTT; j_call: TRBJ1-3; v_call: TRBV6-1; d_call: .; clone_size: .
cdr3_aa: CASSPPSRGKNTEAFF; cdr3_nt: TGTGCCAGCTCACCACCGTCCAGGGGAAAGAACACTGAAGCTTTCTTT; j_call: TRBJ1-1; v_call: TRBV18; d_call: .; clone_size: .
cdr3_aa: CASSLGGGENEKLFF; cdr3_nt: TGTGCCAGCAGCTTGGGGGGAGGGGAGAATGAAAAACTGTTTTTT; j_call: TRBJ1-4; v_call: TRBV5-4; d_call: .; clone_size: .
cdr3_aa: CASSEQATGELFF; cdr3_nt: TGTGCCAGCAGTGAACAAGCAACCGGGGAGCTGTTTTTT; j_call: TRBJ2-2; v_call: TRBV6-1; d_call: .; clone_size: .
cdr3_aa: CASSVGLADYNEQFF; cdr3_nt: TGTGCCAGCAGCGTGGGACTAGCGGATTACAATGAGCAGTTCTTC; j_call: TRBJ2-1; v_call: TRBV9; d_call: TRBD2; clone_size: .
cdr3_aa: CASSPTGFEGYTF; cdr3_nt: TGTGCCAGCAGCCCGACAGGATTCGAAGGCTACACCTTC; j_call: TRBJ1-2; v_call: TRBV3-1/TRBV3-2; d_call: .; clone_size: .
cdr3_aa: CASSPTQGTGELFF; cdr3_nt: TGTGCCAGCTCACCAACACAGGGTACCGGGGAGCTGTTTTTT; j_call: TRBJ2-2; v_call: TRBV18; d_call: .; clone_size: few
cdr3_aa: CASSLNPAGVNTEAFF; cdr3_nt: TGCGCCAGCAGCTTGAATCCCGCAGGGGTGAACACTGAAGCTTTCTTT; j_call: TRBJ1-1; v_call: TRBV5-1; d_call: .; clone_size: .
cdr3_aa: CASSGSGFTEAFF; cdr3_nt: TGCGCCAGCAGCGGCTCAGGGTTCACTGAAGCTTTCTTT; j_call: TRBJ1-1; v_call: TRBV5-1; d_call: .; clone_size: .
cdr3_aa: CASSSGGPYNEQFF; cdr3_nt: TGTGCCAGCAGCTCGGGGGGCCCCTACAATGAGCAGTTCTTC; j_call: TRBJ2-1; v_call: TRBV5-6; d_call: .; clone_size: .
cdr3_aa: CASSAGTSSYEQYF; cdr3_nt: TGTGCCAGCTCGGCCGGGACTAGCTCCTACGAGCAGTACTTC; j_call: TRBJ2-7; v_call: TRBV18; d_call: TRBD2; clone_size: .
cdr3_aa: CASSYLRGYYEQYF; cdr3_nt: TGTGCCAGCAGTTACCTGCGGGGGTATTACGAGCAGTACTTC; j_call: TRBJ2-7; v_call: TRBV6-5; d_call: TRBD2; clone_size: once
cdr3_aa: CASSRQGTGYGYTF; cdr3_nt: TGTGCCAGCAGCCGACAGGGGACGGGGTATGGCTACACCTTC; j_call: TRBJ1-2; v_call: TRBV6-6; d_call: TRBD1; clone_size: .
cdr3_aa: CASSLQGFDSPLHF; cdr3_nt: TGTGCCAGCAGCCTACAGGGGTTTGATTCACCCCTCCACTTT; j_call: TRBJ1-6; v_call: TRBV6-4; d_call: TRBD1; clone_size: .
cdr3_aa: CASSQAQGLATNEKLFF; cdr3_nt: TGCGCCAGCAGCCAGGCCCAAGGACTTGCAACTAATGAAAAACTGTTTTTT; j_call: TRBJ1-4; v_call: TRBV4-1; d_call: .; clone_size: .
cdr3_aa: CASSTGLLGDTQYF; cdr3_nt: TGCGCCAGCAGCACGGGACTCCTCGGGGATACGCAGTATTTT; j_call: TRBJ2-3; v_call: TRBV5-1; d_call: .; clone_size: .
cdr3_aa: CASSISSYGYTF; cdr3_nt: TGTGCCAGTAGTATTTCCAGCTATGGCTACACCTTC; j_call: TRBJ1-2; v_call: TRBV19; d_call: .; clone_size: .
cdr3_aa: CASSIQGSGYTF; cdr3_nt: TGTGCCAGTAGTATCCAGGGTAGTGGCTACACCTTC; j_call: TRBJ1-2; v_call: TRBV19; d_call: .; clone_size: .
cdr3_aa: CASSFRAGGALNTGELFF; cdr3_nt: TGTGCCAGCAGCTTCCGCGCGGGGGGGGCCTTGAACACCGGGGAGCTGTTTTTT; j_call: TRBJ2-2; v_call: TRBV9; d_call: TRBD2; clone_size: .
cdr3_aa: CASSLRPQGVEKLFF; cdr3_nt: TGTGCCAGCAGCTTAAGGCCCCAGGGGGTAGAAAAACTGTTTTTT; j_call: TRBJ1-4; v_call: TRBV7-9; d_call: TRBD1; clone_size: .
cdr3_aa: CASSSGDVYEQYF; cdr3_nt: TGTGCCAGCAGTAGCGGGGACGTCTACGAGCAGTACTTC; j_call: TRBJ2-7; v_call: TRBV6-2/TRBV6-3; d_call: TRBD2; clone_size: once
cdr3_aa: CASSQDNRAGNEQFF; cdr3_nt: TGTGCCAGCAGCCAAGATAACAGGGCGGGCAATGAGCAGTTCTTC; j_call: TRBJ2-1; v_call: TRBV3-1/TRBV3-2; d_call: .; clone_size: .
cdr3_aa: CASRPQRGNAGELFF; cdr3_nt: TGTGCCAGCAGGCCTCAGCGGGGCAACGCCGGGGAGCTGTTTTTT; j_call: TRBJ2-2; v_call: TRBV6-2/TRBV6-3; d_call: TRBD2; clone_size: .
cdr3_aa: CASSHRVDTEAFF; cdr3_nt: TGTGCCAGCAGCCACAGGGTAGACACTGAAGCTTTCTTT; j_call: TRBJ1-1; v_call: TRBV5-6; d_call: .; clone_size: .
cdr3_aa: CASSPGDSSGANVLTF; cdr3_nt: TGCGCCAGCAGCCCCGGCGACAGCTCTGGGGCCAACGTCCTGACTTTC; j_call: TRBJ2-6; v_call: TRBV5-1; d_call: .; clone_size: .
cdr3_aa: CASSSGDRTNYGYTF; cdr3_nt: TGTGCCAGCAGTTCGGGGGACAGGACTAACTATGGCTACACCTTC; j_call: TRBJ1-2; v_call: TRBV6-5; d_call: TRBD1; clone_size: .
cdr3_aa: CASSLGHNQPQHF; cdr3_nt: TGTGCCAGCAGCTTAGGACATAATCAGCCCCAGCATTTT; j_call: TRBJ1-5; v_call: TRBV7-2; d_call: .; clone_size: .
cdr3_aa: CAWSLRGTEAFF; cdr3_nt: TGTGCCTGGAGTCTCAGGGGCACTGAAGCTTTCTTT; j_call: TRBJ1-1; v_call: TRBV30; d_call: .; clone_size: .
cdr3_aa: CASSPQRGGLGHNEQFF; cdr3_nt: TGTGCCAGCTCACCTCAGCGGGGGGGGTTAGGCCACAATGAGCAGTTCTTC; j_call: TRBJ2-1; v_call: TRBV18; d_call: TRBD2; clone_size: .
cdr3_aa: CASSLYNYGYTF; cdr3_nt: TGTGCCAGCAGCTTGTATAACTATGGCTACACCTTC; j_call: TRBJ1-2; v_call: TRBV5-6; d_call: .; clone_size: .
cdr3_aa: CASSLGLAGGPTQYF; cdr3_nt: TGTGCCAGCAGCTTAGGACTAGCGGGGGGGCCTACCCAGTACTTC; j_call: TRBJ2-5; v_call: TRBV7-2; d_call: TRBD2; clone_size: .
cdr3_aa: CASSYGTGRTSPLHF; cdr3_nt: TGTGCCAGCAGTTACGGGACAGGGAGAACTTCACCCCTCCACTTT; j_call: TRBJ1-6; v_call: TRBV6-2/TRBV6-3; d_call: TRBD1; clone_size: .
cdr3_aa: CASSLDEGGSGNTIYF; cdr3_nt: TGTGCCAGCTCGCTGGACGAGGGAGGAAGCGGAAACACCATATATTTT; j_call: TRBJ1-3; v_call: TRBV18; d_call: .; clone_size: once
cdr3_aa: CASSLTSGVGTGELFF; cdr3_nt: TGTGCCAGCAGCCTGACTAGCGGGGTGGGCACCGGGGAGCTGTTTTTT; j_call: TRBJ2-2; v_call: TRBV3-1/TRBV3-2; d_call: TRBD2; clone_size: .
cdr3_aa: CASSRQGSQPQHF; cdr3_nt: TGCGCCAGCAGCCGACAGGGTAGTCAGCCCCAGCATTTT; j_call: TRBJ1-5; v_call: TRBV4-1; d_call: TRBD1; clone_size: .
cdr3_aa: CASMRAANYGYTF; cdr3_nt: TGTGCCAGCATGAGGGCGGCAAACTATGGCTACACCTTC; j_call: TRBJ1-2; v_call: TRBV2; d_call: .; clone_size: .
cdr3_aa: CASSTDSSNTEAFF; cdr3_nt: TGCGCCAGCAGTACGGACAGCTCGAACACTGAAGCTTTCTTT; j_call: TRBJ1-1; v_call: TRBV5-1; d_call: .; clone_size: .
cdr3_aa: CASSLSPMSSYEQYF; cdr3_nt: TGTGCCAGCAGTTTATCACCGATGAGCTCCTACGAGCAGTACTTC; j_call: TRBJ2-7; v_call: TRBV27; d_call: .; clone_size: .
cdr3_aa: CATSRDIDRAYGYTF; cdr3_nt: TGTGCCACCAGCAGAGATATAGACAGGGCCTACGGCTACACCTTC; j_call: TRBJ1-2; v_call: TRBV15; d_call: TRBD1; clone_size: .
cdr3_aa: CASSLAGAYEQYF; cdr3_nt: TGTGCCAGCAGCCTGGCGGGAGCCTACGAGCAGTACTTC; j_call: TRBJ2-7; v_call: TRBV9; d_call: TRBD2; clone_size: .
cdr3_aa: CASSRGTSGVNEQFF; cdr3_nt: TGCGCCAGCAGCCGAGGGACTAGCGGGGTCAATGAGCAGTTCTTC; j_call: TRBJ2-1; v_call: TRBV5-1; d_call: TRBD2; clone_size: .
cdr3_aa: CASSRNPGGQTEAFF; cdr3_nt: TGCGCCAGCAGCCGAAACCCCGGGGGGCAGACTGAAGCTTTCTTT; j_call: TRBJ1-1; v_call: TRBV5-1; d_call: .; clone_size: .
cdr3_aa: CASSLEQGNSPLHF; cdr3_nt: TGTGCCAGCAGCTTAGAACAGGGGAATTCACCCCTCCACTTT; j_call: TRBJ1-6; v_call: TRBV11-2; d_call: TRBD1; clone_size: few
cdr3_aa: CASRGHRNTGELFF; cdr3_nt: TGTGCCAGCAGAGGACATCGGAACACCGGGGAGCTGTTTTTT; j_call: TRBJ2-2; v_call: TRBV2; d_call: .; clone_size: .
cdr3_aa: CASSQETGLNEKLFF; cdr3_nt: TGTGCCAGCAGCCAAGAGACAGGGTTAAATGAAAAACTGTTTTTT; j_call: TRBJ1-4; v_call: TRBV3-1/TRBV3-2; d_call: TRBD1; clone_size: .
cdr3_aa: CASSPRLGDIGGSTEAFF; cdr3_nt: TGTGCCAGCTCACCACGACTAGGAGACATCGGTGGGAGCACTGAAGCTTTCTTT; j_call: TRBJ1-1; v_call: TRBV18; d_call: .; clone_size: .
cdr3_aa: CASSVQGPNTEAFF; cdr3_nt: TGTGCCAGCAGTGTTCAGGGGCCGAACACTGAAGCTTTCTTT; j_call: TRBJ1-1; v_call: TRBV2; d_call: .; clone_size: .
cdr3_aa: CASSGTSGGSYEQYF; cdr3_nt: TGTGCCAGCAGCGGTACTAGCGGGGGCTCCTACGAGCAGTACTTC; j_call: TRBJ2-7; v_call: TRBV9; d_call: TRBD2; clone_size: .
cdr3_aa: CATFRDKAAYEQYF; cdr3_nt: TGTGCCACTTTTAGGGACAAGGCGGCCTACGAGCAGTACTTC; j_call: TRBJ2-7; v_call: TRBV6-5; d_call: .; clone_size: .
cdr3_aa: CASSLDSYYGYTF; cdr3_nt: TGCGCCAGCAGCTTGGACAGCTACTATGGCTACACCTTC; j_call: TRBJ1-2; v_call: TRBV5-1; d_call: .; clone_size: .
cdr3_aa: CASRLTGDEQFF; cdr3_nt: TGCGCCAGCAGGCTGACAGGGGATGAGCAGTTCTTC; j_call: TRBJ2-1; v_call: TRBV5-1; d_call: TRBD1; clone_size: .
cdr3_aa: CASSSDRGMTGELFF; cdr3_nt: TGTGCCAGCAGTTCGGACAGGGGAATGACCGGGGAGCTGTTTTTT; j_call: TRBJ2-2; v_call: TRBV6-5; d_call: TRBD1; clone_size: .
cdr3_aa: CAWSSTWAEAFF; cdr3_nt: TGTGCCTGGAGTTCGACTTGGGCTGAAGCTTTCTTT; j_call: TRBJ1-1; v_call: TRBV30; d_call: .; clone_size: .